The 28 T cell receptor beta chains in this list originate from one sample, sequenced in a study of blood T cell repertoires in COVID-19 (dated by TCRdb to the early 2020s). Libraries were prepared through the immunoSEQ multiplex PCR assay. The immuneACCESS repertoire file appears here via TCRdb, limited to in-frame rearrangements. These files lack a portion of the clones; in checked studies, under half of the deficit traces to unresolved V genes, and the cause of the others is not known. The table for this sample lists 65,000 to 95,000 clones; about 78% of them were counted only once. About a third of the sample is held by the ten biggest clonotypes. The material sequenced was peripheral blood. The receptor source for this set is a man in his 60s with COVID-19, enrolled during active disease.

The chain couples TRBV7-3 to TRBJ1-1; D ambiguous. V was trimmed by 3 bases and J by 1 base, leaving 12 bases between them. The CDR3 is 15 amino acids. The germline V gene encodes CDR1 SGHTA and CDR2 FQGTGA. In DNA form, the CDR3 reads TGTGCCAGCAGCTTTTTTGCGGGTAGGAACACTGAAGCTTTCTTT. The encoded protein is CASSFFAGRNTEAFF.

The J gene is TRBJ2-7, the V gene TRBV5-6; TRBD1 aligns across 10 bases. The CDR3 extends over 16 amino acids. Losses at the gene ends were 0 bases for V and 4 bases for J; bases not matched to a gene: 7. CDR1 SGHDT and CDR2 YYEEEE come from the germline V gene. This CDR3 is CASSLGDRGLRYEQYF. Here the CDR3 DNA reads TGTGCCAGCAGCTTGGGTGACAGGGGGCTTAGGTACGAGCAGTACTTC.

V and J are TRBV4-2 and TRBJ1-5, with a possible D match to TRBD1 (6 bases). Germline CDR1 is LGHNA and CDR2 is YNFKEQ. The CDR3 length is 15 residues. Trimming cost V 1 base and J 3 bases, with 10 bases left between them. CDR3 DNA: TGTGCCAGCAGCCAAGCGGACAGCCTCAATCAGCCCCAGCATTTT. Amino acids: CASSQADSLNQPQHF.

This clone was detected only a few times. The gene calls are TRBV18 and TRBJ1-5, with D uncertain. CDR3 length equals 16 residues. Trimming shortened V by 2 bases and J by 4 bases, and 15 bases separated the two germline ends. Germline assignment: CDR1 KGHSH and CDR2 LQKENI. Written as DNA, the CDR3 is TGTGCCAGCTCACCAGTCTCCGCGACAAATAATCAGCCCCAGCATTTT. Its translation is CASSPVSATNNQPQHF.

Here the CDR3 DNA reads TGCGCCAGCAGGGAGGGTCGGAGTTATGGCTACACCTTC. Amino acid sequence: CASREGRSYGYTF. The V and J genes are TRBV5-1 and TRBJ1-2; D is ambiguous. The length of the CDR3 is 13 residues. Between the trimmed V and J ends, which lost 5 bases and 5 bases, there was a span of 13 bases. From germline, CDR1 is SGHRS and CDR2 YFSETQ.

The chain employs TRBV6-5 and TRBJ2-3; a possible D gene is TRBD1 (7 bases). Looked up from germline, CDR1 is MNHEY and CDR2 is SVGAGI. There are 15 residues in the CDR3. V was clipped by 8 bases and J by 4 bases, with 19 bases between them. In nucleotides, the CDR3 is TGTGCCAGCGCCCAGGAGGGGGCAAGGGCAGATACGCAGTATTTT. Protein sequence: CASAQEGARADTQYF.

The chain recombines TRBV6-5 with TRBJ2-7; TRBD2 might be the D (6 bases). CDR3 length equals 11 residues. V was clipped by 7 bases and J by 3 bases, with 7 bases between them. From germline, CDR1 is MNHEY and CDR2 SVGAGI. CDR3 residues: CASKEGYEQYF. CDR3 coding DNA: TGTGCCAGCAAGGAGGGCTACGAGCAGTACTTC.

The chain recombines TRBV9 with TRBJ2-3, with 10 bases lining up with TRBD1. V was pared by 3 bases and J by 4 bases, with 8 bases of the junction left unmatched. CDR3 length: 16 amino acids. CDR1 SGDLS and CDR2 YYNGEE come from the germline V gene. CDR3 region: CASSASGTGAPDTQYF. For the CDR3, the DNA is TGTGCCAGCAGCGCCTCCGGGACAGGGGCCCCAGATACGCAGTATTTT.

This chain connects TRBV30 to TRBJ2-7, with 11 bases fitting TRBD1. This CDR3 comprises 14 residues. The junction had 2 bases not matched to a gene; V was cut back by 1 base and J by 3 bases. CDR1 and CDR2 (germline): GTSNPN, SVGIG (reference sequence). The CDR3 loop reads CAWSGGTGGYEQYF. The CDR3 coding sequence is TGTGCCTGGAGTGGGGGGACAGGGGGCTACGAGCAGTACTTC.

The genes are TRBV12-5 and TRBJ2-1, with D hard to call. The CDR3 length is 13 residues. The germline V gene encodes CDR1 LGHNT and CDR2 FRNRAP. Between the trimmed V and J ends, which lost 0 bases and 6 bases, there was a span of 6 bases. The CDR3 DNA follows: TGTGCTAGTGGTTTGGTAAATAGCAATGAGCAGTTCTTC. Its translation: CASGLVNSNEQFF.

The V gene is TRBV5-6, the J gene TRBJ2-2; tentatively, D is TRBD2 (6 bases). CDR3 length: 15 residues. V lost 1 base and J 4 bases, leaving 11 bases between the germline ends. Per germline, CDR1 SGHDT and CDR2 YYEEEE. The CDR3 here is CASSLFGGFTGELFF. As DNA, the CDR3 is TGTGCCAGCAGCTTGTTCGGGGGATTCACCGGGGAGCTGTTTTTT.

This rearrangement joins TRBV2 to TRBJ2-3; 9 bases are a match to TRBD2. This CDR3 has 14 residues. The trim removed 11 bases at V and 4 bases at J, leaving 10 bases unmatched. Germline CDR1 is SNHLY and CDR2 is FYNNEI. The CDR3 protein is CAEFSGGVPDTQYF. For the CDR3, the DNA is TGTGCCGAATTTAGCGGGGGCGTCCCAGATACGCAGTATTTT.

The V and J genes are TRBV19 and TRBJ2-6; 7 bases line up with TRBD1. Germline V gene sequence: CDR1 LNHDA, CDR2 SQIVND (reference sequence). The CDR3 extends over 15 amino acids. V was clipped by 5 bases and J by 1 base; unmatched bases: 2. The CDR3 sequence: CASSPTGSGANVLTF. As DNA, the CDR3 is TGTGCCAGTAGTCCGACAGGGTCTGGGGCCAACGTCCTGACTTTC. Complete variable domain (other parts from reference TRBV19 and TRBJ2-6): DGGITQSPKYLFRKEGQNVTLSCEQNLNHDAMYWYRQDPGQGLRLIYYSQIVNDFQKGDIAEGYSVSREKKESFPLTVTSAQKNPTAFYLCASSPTGSGANVLTFGAGSRLTVL.

The rearrangement links TRBV2 to TRBJ2-3; 12 nucleotides agree with TRBD2. Germline CDR1 is SNHLY and CDR2 is FYNNEI. V lost 6 bases to trimming and J lost 8 bases; unmatched junction nucleotides: 12. The CDR3 consists of 16 residues. CDR3 in DNA: TGTGCCAGCAGGGTCCTGACTAGCGGGAGTAGTGGTACGCAGTATTTT. It specifies CASRVLTSGSSGTQYF.

The chain has TRBV19 and TRBJ1-5; D ambiguous. CDR3 length: 13 amino acids. CDR1 is LNHDA and CDR2 is SQIVND in the germline V gene (reference sequence). Trimming removed 5 bases from V and 4 bases from J, with 9 bases in between. The DNA of the CDR3 is TGTGCCAGTAGTCCCCCACAAAATCAGCCCCAGCATTTT. The encoded protein is CASSPPQNQPQHF.

The chain is built from TRBV9 and TRBJ2-7; 8 bases fit TRBD1. The CDR3 loop spans 15 amino acids. V lost 0 bases, J lost 2 bases, and 4 bases stayed unmatched. Germline V gene lookup returns CDR1 SGDLS and CDR2 YYNGEE. Here the CDR3 reads CASSVATGATYEQYF. The CDR3 DNA is TGTGCCAGCAGCGTAGCGACAGGGGCAACCTACGAGCAGTACTTC.

V gene TRBV6-5 combines with J gene TRBJ2-1; D not certain. Germline V lookup: CDR1 MNHEY, CDR2 SVGAGI. CDR3 size: 12 residues. V lost 6 bases, J lost 9 bases, and 12 bases lay in between. CDR3: CASRSKSVEQFF. The CDR3 DNA is TGTGCCAGCAGATCTAAGTCGGTTGAGCAGTTCTTC.

This chain links TRBV27 with TRBJ1-1; D gene uncertain. Germline V gene data show CDR1 as MNHEY and CDR2 as SMNVEV (reference sequence). The germline V and J ends were trimmed by 2 bases and 1 base, with 8 bases remaining between them. The CDR3 is 14 amino acids. This CDR3 is CASSLEGRNTEAFF. The DNA of the CDR3 is TGTGCCAGCAGTTTAGAGGGTCGGAACACTGAAGCTTTCTTT.

The chain employs TRBV11-2 and TRBJ2-1; 7 nucleotides match TRBD2. Germline loops: CDR1 SGHAT, CDR2 FQNNGV. This CDR3 spans 15 amino acids. V was clipped by 5 bases and J by 6 bases; unmatched bases: 10. The DNA for the CDR3 is TGTGCCAGCAGCCCCATTGCGGGGGTACTCAATGAGCAGTTCTTC. Amino acids: CASSPIAGVLNEQFF.

The V and J genes are TRBV4-2 and TRBJ1-3, with 7 bases lining up with TRBD1. In germline, CDR1 is LGHNA, CDR2 YNFKEQ. CDR3 size: 18 residues. V was pared by 0 bases and J by 1 base, with 9 bases of the junction left unmatched. CDR3 DNA sequence: TGTGCCAGCAGCCAAGAAATCCCCAGGGGGAATTCTGGAAACACCATATATTTT. It is translated as CASSQEIPRGNSGNTIYF.

On this clone itself: A read error may be the cause here, since a much bigger clone is one base away. Other nucleotide sequences from this sample produce the same CDR3. The CDR3 nucleotides read TGTGCCAGCCGCTTGGGCGGGGGGGGGCGGGCCCTCCCTGGGTATTTT. Translating gives CASRLGGGGRALPGYF. The J gene is TRBJ2-3, the V gene TRBV5-5, with 9 nucleotides matching TRBD2. The CDR3 sequence is 16 residues long. Germline V gene sequence: CDR1 SGHKS, CDR2 YYEKEE (reference sequence).

The chain carries TRBV18 and TRBJ1-5; D is uncertain. The CDR3 extends over 13 amino acids. Trimming pared 2 bases from V and 7 bases from J, leaving 9 bases between. Germline V gives CDR1 KGHSH, CDR2 LQKENI. CDR3 DNA: TGTGCCAGCTCACCAGGAAGCGACCAGCCCCAGCATTTT. The encoded protein is CASSPGSDQPQHF.

J is TRBJ1-6 and V is TRBV25-1, with 7 bases lining up with TRBD1. After removal of 6 bases from V and 2 bases from J, the junction contained 13 bases not matched to a gene. CDR3 size: 18 residues. The germline gives CDR1 MGHDK, CDR2 SYGVNS. The CDR3 sequence is CASRPFRRGLPYNSPLHF. The CDR3 DNA is TGTGCCAGCAGGCCTTTTCGCAGGGGGTTACCCTATAATTCACCCCTCCACTTT. Filled out from reference TRBV25-1 and TRBJ1-6, the complete variable domain reads EADIYQTPRYLVIGTGKKITLECSQTMGHDKMYWYQQDPGMELHLIHYSYGVNSTEKGDLSSESTVSRIRTEHFPLTLESARPSHTSQYLCASRPFRRGLPYNSPLHFGNGTRLTVT.

The chain has TRBV5-1 and TRBJ2-1; D possibly corresponds to TRBD1 (5 bases). Trimming cost V 5 bases and J 0 bases, with 18 bases left between them. Per the germline V gene, CDR1 is SGHRS and CDR2 is YFSETQ. This CDR3 is built from 17 residues. CDR3 sequence (DNA): TGCGCCAGCAGTTACGAGTTGACAGCGAGCTCCTACAATGAGCAGTTCTTC. Encoded protein: CASSYELTASSYNEQFF.

V and J are TRBV28 and TRBJ1-4; unclear D gene. The CDR3 is made up of 16 amino acids. Trimming pared 4 bases from V and 0 bases from J, leaving 12 bases between. CDR1 is MDHEN and CDR2 is SYDVKM in the germline V gene. The CDR3 region has the DNA TGTGCCAGCAGTTGGACTGTCACCCCAACTAATGAAAAACTGTTTTTT. Translating it yields CASSWTVTPTNEKLFF.

This clone was seen ten or more times. The chain has TRBV18 and TRBJ1-2, with D tentatively TRBD1 (5 bases). Trimming pared 1 base from V and 8 bases from J, leaving 14 bases between. The CDR3 length is 14 residues. The V gene's germline CDR1 is KGHSH and CDR2 LQKENI. The CDR3 DNA follows: TGTGCCAGCTCACCACTCGGCAGGGTTGAGGGCTACACCTTC. It is translated as CASSPLGRVEGYTF.

Written as DNA, the CDR3 is TGTGCCACCAATACGACAGGCGCGGAAGCTTTCTTT. Translated, it gives CATNTTGAEAFF. V and J are TRBV24-1 and TRBJ1-1; possibly TRBD1 for D (6 bases). The CDR3 has 12 residues. Germline V gives CDR1 KGHDR, CDR2 SFDVKD. V shed 8 bases and J shed 8 bases, with 14 bases lying between them.

The chain has TRBV7-2 and TRBJ1-2; TRBD1 might be the D (5 bases). CDR1 SGHTA and CDR2 FQGNSA come from the germline V gene. The CDR3 runs 16 residues. V lost 1 base and J 4 bases, leaving 16 bases between the germline ends. The CDR3 loop reads CASSLVREPSFYGYTF. DNA of the CDR3: TGTGCCAGCAGCTTAGTCAGGGAACCCTCCTTCTATGGCTACACCTTC.